This T cell receptor (beta chain) was recovered during a study of T cell clonotyping in hematopoietic cell transplantation. Notes on the study in general: Pathologically expanded recipient clonotypes increased progressively from day 30 to day 180 as diversity fell. Cells were unsorted, so CD4 and CD8 contributions were not separated. At the given depth, recipient repertoires were over 95% de novo clonotypes.

Recipients were bled about 28 days pretransplant and at posttransplant days 30, 100, 180. By share of the sample, this clone is large. Its antigen is undetermined. Clones were sequenced by immunoSEQ multiplex PCR, and TCRdb holds only the in-frame ones, with some missing. Of under 1,500 clones in the sample, approximately 51% were seen once. Germline lookup yields CDR1 SGHTA and CDR2 FQGNSA. The CDR3 runs to 15 residues. V lost 5 bases, J lost 3 bases, and 11 bases lay in between. The sequencing used PBMCs, collected 180 days after allogeneic stem cell transplant. This chain links TRBV7-2 with TRBJ2-6, with D perhaps being TRBD1 or TRBD2 (5 bases each). The sequence came from a male patient aged 45-59 years who had an allogeneic stem cell transplant from an unrelated donor, so T cells may come from the graft donor. Some clones in this sample may be carry-over from other donors' samples. The CDR3 spells CASSLMGDGANVLTF. The DNA for the CDR3 is TGTGCCAGCAGCCTCATGGGGGATGGGGCCAACGTCCTGACTTTC.